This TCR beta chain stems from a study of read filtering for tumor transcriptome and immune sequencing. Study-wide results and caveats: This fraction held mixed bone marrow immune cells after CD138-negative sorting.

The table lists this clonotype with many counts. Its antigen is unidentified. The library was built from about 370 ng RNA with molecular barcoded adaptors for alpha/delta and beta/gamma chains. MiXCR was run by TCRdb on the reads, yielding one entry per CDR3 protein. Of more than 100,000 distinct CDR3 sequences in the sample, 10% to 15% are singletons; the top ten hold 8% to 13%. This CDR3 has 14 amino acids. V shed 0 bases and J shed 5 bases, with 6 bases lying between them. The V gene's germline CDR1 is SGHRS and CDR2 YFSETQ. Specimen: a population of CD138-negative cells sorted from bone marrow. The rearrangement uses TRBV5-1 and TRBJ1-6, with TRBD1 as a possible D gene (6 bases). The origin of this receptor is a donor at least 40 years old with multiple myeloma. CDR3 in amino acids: CASSLGQDNSPLHF. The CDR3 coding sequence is TGCGCCAGCAGCTTGGGACAGGATAATTCACCCCTCCACTTT.